This TCR beta chain was captured by sequencing in a study of shared T cell receptors in the human thymus. This clone appeared once. Profiling relied on immunoSEQ multiplex PCR, and the TCRdb table lists in-frame clones only, not all of them. Among roughly 710,000 clones listed, 70% to 90% were seen once. These data were likewise used in another study, on human thymus T cells.

Sequencing was done on a sample of thymocytes. The clonotype was recovered from a girl less than two years old with a congenital heart defect.

CDR3 sequence (DNA): TGTGCCAGCAGCCGAGGGGGCCCGGGTCGCTACGAGCAGTACTTC. As protein: CASSRGGPGRYEQYF. This rearrangement joins TRBV7-3 to TRBJ2-7; the match to TRBD1 covers 7 bases. Germline trimming cut 5 bases from V and 3 bases from J; bases unmatched to any gene: 10. Germline lookup yields CDR1 SGHTA and CDR2 FQGTGA. The length of the CDR3 is 15 residues.